This T cell receptor beta chain comes out of a study of blood T cell repertoires in COVID-19. Background on the study: Collection of acute and convalescent COVID-19 samples took place in the United States, Italy and Spain. PBMCs, B-cell-depleted T cells, or T cells provided the cDNA or gDNA that made up the material.

Original processing notes: Estimation of nucleated cell counts relied on the amplification of reference gene primers. Profiled with immunoSEQ multiplex PCR; TCRdb holds only in-frame clones, not every one. V and J calls and clone size come straight from that table; D and trimming were deduced from the DNA. The sample lists more than 95,000 clones, approximately 83% seen once, with 3% to 4% in the top ten. Germline CDR1 reads MNHEY; CDR2 reads SVGAGI. The CDR3 sequence is 15 residues long. Trimming took off 1 base at V and 1 base at J, with 10 bases between the two ends. The chain links TRBV6-5 to TRBJ1-1, with D maybe TRBD1 (5 bases). Sequencing was done on a sample of peripheral blood. The sequence derives from a woman aged 80 or over with active or convalescent COVID-19. The CDR3 DNA sequence: TGTGCCAGCAGTTACTACGACAGTGCGAACACTGAAGCTTTCTTT. Residues: CASSYYDSANTEAFF.